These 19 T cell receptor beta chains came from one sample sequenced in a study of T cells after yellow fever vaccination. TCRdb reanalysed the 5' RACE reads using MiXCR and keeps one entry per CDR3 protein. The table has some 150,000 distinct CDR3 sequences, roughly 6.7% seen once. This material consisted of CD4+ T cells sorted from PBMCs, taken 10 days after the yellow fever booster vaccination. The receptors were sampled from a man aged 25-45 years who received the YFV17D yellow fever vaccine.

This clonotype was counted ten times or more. The CDR3 reads CASTLDRGPGQFF. The DNA for the CDR3 is TGTGCCAGCACCTTAGACAGGGGGCCTGGGCAGTTCTTC. This chain links TRBV12-3 or TRBV12-4 with TRBJ2-1, with 10 bases fitting TRBD1. This CDR3 contains 13 residues. The ends lost 7 bases at V and 12 bases at J; junction bases unmatched: 9.

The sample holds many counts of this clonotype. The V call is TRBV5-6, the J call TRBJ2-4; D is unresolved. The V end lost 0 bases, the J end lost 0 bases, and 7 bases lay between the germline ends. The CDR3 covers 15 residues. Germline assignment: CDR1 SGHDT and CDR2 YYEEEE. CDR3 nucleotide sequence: TGTGCCAGCAGCTTGGGCCAAATAGCCAAAAACATTCAGTACTTC. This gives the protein CASSLGQIAKNIQYF.

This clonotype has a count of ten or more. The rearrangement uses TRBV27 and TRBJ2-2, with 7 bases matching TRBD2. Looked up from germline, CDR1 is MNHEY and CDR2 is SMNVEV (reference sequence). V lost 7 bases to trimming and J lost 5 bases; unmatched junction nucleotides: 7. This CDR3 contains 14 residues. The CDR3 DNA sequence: TGTGCCAGCATCCCTGCCGGGAGGACCGGGGAGCTGTTTTTT. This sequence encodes CASIPAGRTGELFF.

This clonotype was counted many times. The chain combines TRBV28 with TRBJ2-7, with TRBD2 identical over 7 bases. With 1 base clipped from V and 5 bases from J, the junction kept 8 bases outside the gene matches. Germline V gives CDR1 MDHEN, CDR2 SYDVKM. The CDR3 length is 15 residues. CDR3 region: CASSLSGGRKNEQYF. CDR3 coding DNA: TGTGCCAGCAGTTTATCTGGCGGGAGAAAAAACGAGCAGTACTTC.

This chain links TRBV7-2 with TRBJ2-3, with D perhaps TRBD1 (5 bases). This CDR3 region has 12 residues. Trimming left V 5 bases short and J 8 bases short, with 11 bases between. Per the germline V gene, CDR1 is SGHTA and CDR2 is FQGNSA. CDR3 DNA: TGTGCCAGCAGCGCCCCTAGGGGTACGCAGTATTTT. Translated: CASSAPRGTQYF.

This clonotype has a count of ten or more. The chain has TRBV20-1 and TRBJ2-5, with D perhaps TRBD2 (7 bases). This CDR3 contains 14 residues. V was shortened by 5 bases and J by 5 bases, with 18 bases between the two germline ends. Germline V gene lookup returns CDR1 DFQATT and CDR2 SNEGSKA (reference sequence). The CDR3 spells CSAPLAAGGETQYF. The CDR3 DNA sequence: TGCAGTGCTCCCCTAGCGGCCGGGGGCGAGACCCAGTACTTC.

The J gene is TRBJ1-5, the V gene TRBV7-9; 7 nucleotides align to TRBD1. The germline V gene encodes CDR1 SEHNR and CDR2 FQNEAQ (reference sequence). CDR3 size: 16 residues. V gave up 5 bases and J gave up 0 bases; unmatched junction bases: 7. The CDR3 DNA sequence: TGTGCCAGCAGCGTAGGGGGCACTTATAGCAATCAGCCCCAGCATTTT. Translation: CASSVGGTYSNQPQHF.

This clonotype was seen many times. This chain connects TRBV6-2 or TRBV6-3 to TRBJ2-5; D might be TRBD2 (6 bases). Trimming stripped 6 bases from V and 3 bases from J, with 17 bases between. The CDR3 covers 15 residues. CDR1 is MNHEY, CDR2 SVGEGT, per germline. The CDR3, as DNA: TGTGCCAGCAGGGCGGGCTATAGCGGTGAAGAGACCCAGTACTTC. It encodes CASRAGYSGEETQYF.

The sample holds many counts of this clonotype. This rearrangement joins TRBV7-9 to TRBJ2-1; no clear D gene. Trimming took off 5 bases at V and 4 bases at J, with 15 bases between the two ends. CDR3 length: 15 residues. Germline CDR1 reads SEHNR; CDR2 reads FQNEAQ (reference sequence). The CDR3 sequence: CASSLGQTLYNEQFF. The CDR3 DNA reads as TGTGCCAGCAGCCTCGGGCAAACCCTATACAATGAGCAGTTCTTC.

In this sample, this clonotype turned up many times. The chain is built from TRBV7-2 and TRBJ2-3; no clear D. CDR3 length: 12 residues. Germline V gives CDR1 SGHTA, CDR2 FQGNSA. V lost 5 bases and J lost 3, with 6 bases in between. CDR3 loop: CASSRRTDTQYF. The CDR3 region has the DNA TGTGCCAGCAGCCGACGGACAGATACGCAGTATTTT.

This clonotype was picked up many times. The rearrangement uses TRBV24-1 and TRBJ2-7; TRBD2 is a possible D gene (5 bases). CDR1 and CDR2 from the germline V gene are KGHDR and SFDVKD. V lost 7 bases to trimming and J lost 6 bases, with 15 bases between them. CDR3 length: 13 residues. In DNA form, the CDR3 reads TGTGCCACCAGCGACACGGCGGGCCTCGAGCAGTACTTC. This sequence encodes CATSDTAGLEQYF.

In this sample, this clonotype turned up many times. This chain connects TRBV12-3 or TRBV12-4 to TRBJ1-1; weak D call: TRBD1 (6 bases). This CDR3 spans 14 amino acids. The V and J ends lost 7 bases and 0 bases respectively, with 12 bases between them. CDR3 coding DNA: TGTGCCAGCAACGTCGGGACAATGAACACTGAAGCTTTCTTT. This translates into CASNVGTMNTEAFF.

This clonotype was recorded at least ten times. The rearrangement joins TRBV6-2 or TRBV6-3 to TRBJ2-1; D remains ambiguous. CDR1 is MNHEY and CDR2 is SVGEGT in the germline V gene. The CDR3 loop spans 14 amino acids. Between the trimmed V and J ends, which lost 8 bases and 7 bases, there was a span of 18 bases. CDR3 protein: CASAWPSSANEQFF. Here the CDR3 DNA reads TGTGCCAGCGCTTGGCCTAGTTCAGCGAATGAGCAGTTCTTC.

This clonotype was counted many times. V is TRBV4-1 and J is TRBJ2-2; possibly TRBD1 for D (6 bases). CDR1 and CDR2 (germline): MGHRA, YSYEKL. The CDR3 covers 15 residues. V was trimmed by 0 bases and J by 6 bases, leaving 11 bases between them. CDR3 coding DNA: TGCGCCAGCAGCCAAGAAGGGGGTCGGGCCGGGGAGCTGTTTTTT. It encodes CASSQEGGRAGELFF.

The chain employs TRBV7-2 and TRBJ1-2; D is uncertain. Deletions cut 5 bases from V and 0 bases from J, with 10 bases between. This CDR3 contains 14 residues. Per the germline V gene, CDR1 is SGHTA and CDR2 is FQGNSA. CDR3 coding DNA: TGTGCCAGCAGCCTCGACCGTACTAACTATGGCTACACCTTC. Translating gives CASSLDRTNYGYTF.

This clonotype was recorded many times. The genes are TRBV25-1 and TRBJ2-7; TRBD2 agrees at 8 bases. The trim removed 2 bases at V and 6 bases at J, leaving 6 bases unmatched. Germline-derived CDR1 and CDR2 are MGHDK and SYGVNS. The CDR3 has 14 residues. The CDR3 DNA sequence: TGTGCCAGCAGTGAAGAGCGGGAGTTTTCCGAGCAGTACTTC. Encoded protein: CASSEEREFSEQYF.

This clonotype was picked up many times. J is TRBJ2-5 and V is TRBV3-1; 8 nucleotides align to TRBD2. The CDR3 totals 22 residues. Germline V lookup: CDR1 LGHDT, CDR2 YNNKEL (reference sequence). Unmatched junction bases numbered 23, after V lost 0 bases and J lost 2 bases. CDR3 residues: CASSQEYDWDGPREGEQETQYF. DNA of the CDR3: TGTGCCAGCAGCCAAGAGTACGACTGGGACGGGCCCCGGGAGGGCGAGCAAGAGACCCAGTACTTC.

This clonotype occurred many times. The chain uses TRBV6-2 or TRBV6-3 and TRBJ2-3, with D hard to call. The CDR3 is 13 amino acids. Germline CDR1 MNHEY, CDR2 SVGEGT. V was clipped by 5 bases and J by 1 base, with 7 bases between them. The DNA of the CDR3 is TGTGCCAGCAGTGCCGGGCGCACAGATACGCAGTATTTT. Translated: CASSAGRTDTQYF.

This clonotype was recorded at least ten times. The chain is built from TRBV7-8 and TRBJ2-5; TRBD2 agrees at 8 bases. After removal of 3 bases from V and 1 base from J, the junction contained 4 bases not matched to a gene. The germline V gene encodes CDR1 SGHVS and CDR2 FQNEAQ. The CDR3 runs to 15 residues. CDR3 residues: CASSFSREGQETQYF. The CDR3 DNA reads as TGTGCCAGCAGCTTTTCTCGGGAGGGCCAAGAGACCCAGTACTTC.